This T cell receptor (beta chain) was documented in a study of T cell repertoires in cytomegalovirus infection. CDR3 size: 15 residues. Germline assignment: CDR1 MNHEY and CDR2 SVGAGI. Trimming pared 0 bases from V and 5 bases from J, leaving 13 bases between. This clonotype was seen only a few times. Its specificity is unknown. Study-level findings and limits: HLA-C-restricted, CMV-specific TCR beta clonotypes were dominant ex vivo. Pooled public TCR beta family frequency picked out CMV carriers with the relevant HLA.

TCRdb ran MiXCR on the reads and lists one entry per CDR3 protein. The sample includes some 940,000 distinct CDR3 sequences, about a third of them seen just once. This chain uses TRBV6-5 with TRBJ1-2; no clear D. The specimen comprised cultured CD8+ T cells from PBMCs, sampled from culture after CMV antigen stimulation. The TCR was taken from a human donor in good health (CMV status not recorded). Some clones in this sample may be carry-over from other donors' samples. The CDR3 coding sequence is TGTGCCAGCAGTTACTCGGGCAGTGCGAGTTATGGCTACACCTTC. Protein: CASSYSGSASYGYTF.